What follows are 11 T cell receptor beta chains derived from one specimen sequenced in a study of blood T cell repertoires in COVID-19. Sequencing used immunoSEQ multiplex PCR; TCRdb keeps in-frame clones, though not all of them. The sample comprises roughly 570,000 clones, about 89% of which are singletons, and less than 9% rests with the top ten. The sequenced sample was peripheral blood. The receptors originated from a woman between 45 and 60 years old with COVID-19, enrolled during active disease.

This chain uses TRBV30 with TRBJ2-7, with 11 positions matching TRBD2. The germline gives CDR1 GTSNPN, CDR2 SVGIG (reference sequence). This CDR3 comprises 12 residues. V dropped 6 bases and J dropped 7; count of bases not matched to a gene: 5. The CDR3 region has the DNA TGTGCCTGCGGACTAGCGGGTTTAGAGCAGTACTTC. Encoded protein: CACGLAGLEQYF.

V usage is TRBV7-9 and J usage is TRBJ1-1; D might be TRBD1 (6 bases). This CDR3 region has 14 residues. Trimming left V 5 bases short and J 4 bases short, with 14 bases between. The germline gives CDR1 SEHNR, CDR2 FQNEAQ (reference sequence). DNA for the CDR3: TGTGCCAGCAGCCCCCCTCAGGGGCGCACTGAAGCTTTCTTT. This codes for CASSPPQGRTEAFF.

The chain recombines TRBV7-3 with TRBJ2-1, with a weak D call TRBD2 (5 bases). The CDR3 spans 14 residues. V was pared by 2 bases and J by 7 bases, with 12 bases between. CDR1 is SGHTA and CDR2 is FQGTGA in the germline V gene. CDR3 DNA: TGTGCCAGCAGCTTAGGACTTTCGGGGAATGAGCAGTTCTTC. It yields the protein CASSLGLSGNEQFF. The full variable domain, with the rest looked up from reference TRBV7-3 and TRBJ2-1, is GAGVSQTPSNKVTEKGKYVELRCDPISGHTALYWYRQSLGQGPEFLIYFQGTGAADDSGLPNDRFFAVRPEGSVSTLKIQRTERGDSAVYLCASSLGLSGNEQFFGPGTRLTVL.

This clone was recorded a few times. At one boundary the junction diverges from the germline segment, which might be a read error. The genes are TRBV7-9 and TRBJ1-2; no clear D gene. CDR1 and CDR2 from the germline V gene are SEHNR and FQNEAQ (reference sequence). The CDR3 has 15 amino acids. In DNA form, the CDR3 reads TGTGCCAGCACCCCCAACAACGAGGGCCCTCATGGCTGCACCTTC. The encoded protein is CASTPNNEGPHGCTF.

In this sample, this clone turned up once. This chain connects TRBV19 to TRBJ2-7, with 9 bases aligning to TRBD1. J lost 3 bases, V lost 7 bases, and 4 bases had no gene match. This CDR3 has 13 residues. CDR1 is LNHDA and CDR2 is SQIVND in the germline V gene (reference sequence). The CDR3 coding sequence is TGTGCCAGTAAAGAGGGACAGGGCTACGAGCAGTACTTC. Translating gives CASKEGQGYEQYF.

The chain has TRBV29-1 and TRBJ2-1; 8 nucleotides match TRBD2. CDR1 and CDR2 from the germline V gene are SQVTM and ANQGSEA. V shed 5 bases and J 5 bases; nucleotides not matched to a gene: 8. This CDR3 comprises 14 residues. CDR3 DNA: TGCAGCGTTACTGTAGCGGGGTATAACAATGAGCAGTTCTTC. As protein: CSVTVAGYNNEQFF.

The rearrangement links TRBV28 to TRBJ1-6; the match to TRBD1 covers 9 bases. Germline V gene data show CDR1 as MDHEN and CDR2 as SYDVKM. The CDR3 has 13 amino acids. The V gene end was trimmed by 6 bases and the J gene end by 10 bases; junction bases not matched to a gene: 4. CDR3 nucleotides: TGTGCCAGCAGGGGACAGGGACAATCACCCCTCCACTTT. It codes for CASRGQGQSPLHF. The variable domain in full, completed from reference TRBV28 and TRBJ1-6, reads DVKVTQSSRYLVKRTGEKVFLECVQDMDHENMFWYRQDPGLGLRLIYFSYDVKMKEKGDIPEGYSVSREKKERFSLILESASTNQTSMYLCASRGQGQSPLHFGNGTRLTVT.

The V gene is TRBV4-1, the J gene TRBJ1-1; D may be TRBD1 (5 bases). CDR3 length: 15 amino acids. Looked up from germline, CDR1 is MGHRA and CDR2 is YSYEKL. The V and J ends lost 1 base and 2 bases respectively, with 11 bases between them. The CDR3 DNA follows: TGCGCCAGCAGCCAAGTAGGGGATGGAAACACTGAAGCTTTCTTT. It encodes CASSQVGDGNTEAFF.

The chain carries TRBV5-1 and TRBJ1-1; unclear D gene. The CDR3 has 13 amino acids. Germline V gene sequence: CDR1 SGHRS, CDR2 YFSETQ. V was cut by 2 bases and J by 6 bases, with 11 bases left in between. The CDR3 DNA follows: TGCGCCAGCAGCTTTTACGACGGGGCTGAAGCTTTCTTT. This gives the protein CASSFYDGAEAFF.

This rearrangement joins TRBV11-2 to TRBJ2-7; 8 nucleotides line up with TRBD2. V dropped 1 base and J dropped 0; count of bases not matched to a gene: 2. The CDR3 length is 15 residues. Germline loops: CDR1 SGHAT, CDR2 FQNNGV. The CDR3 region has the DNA TGTGCCAGCAGCTTAGCGGGGGGGAGCTCCTACGAGCAGTACTTC. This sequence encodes CASSLAGGSSYEQYF.

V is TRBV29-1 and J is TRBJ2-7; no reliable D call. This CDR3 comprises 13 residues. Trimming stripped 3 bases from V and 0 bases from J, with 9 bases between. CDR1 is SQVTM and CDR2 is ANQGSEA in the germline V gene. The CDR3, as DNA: TGCAGCGTTGAGACTGAGAGCTCCTACGAGCAGTACTTC. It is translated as CSVETESSYEQYF.